A single sample is the source of the 23 T cell receptor beta chains below, sequenced in a study of T cell changes during pregnancy in multiple sclerosis. Sequenced by immunoSEQ multiplex PCR; TCRdb stores in-frame clones only, minus some. The sample shows roughly 97,000 clones, approximately 90% of them seen only once. The source was peripheral blood, collected in the second trimester of pregnancy. These receptors all stem from a female donor in good health, enrolled as a control in a pregnancy study.

This clone has just one count. The chain uses TRBV27 and TRBJ1-3; D may be TRBD1 (5 bases). Trimming cost V 5 bases and J 3 bases, with 8 bases left between them. Germline CDR1 reads MNHEY; CDR2 reads SMNVEV (reference sequence). The CDR3 is 13 amino acids. CDR3 DNA sequence: TGTGCCAGCAGTGGGGGGGGTGGAAACACCATATATTTT. As protein: CASSGGGGNTIYF.

This chain connects TRBV5-1 to TRBJ2-1; 9 bases line up with TRBD1. The ends lost 4 bases at V and 5 bases at J; junction bases unmatched: 7. This CDR3 spans 15 amino acids. The germline V gene has CDR1 SGHRS and CDR2 YFSETQ. CDR3 sequence (DNA): TGCGCCAGCAGCACCGACAGGGGGTTCAACAATGAGCAGTTCTTC. Its protein product is CASSTDRGFNNEQFF.

The gene calls are TRBV27 and TRBJ2-5; TRBD1 agrees at 7 bases. The CDR3 has 14 amino acids. Germline CDR1 MNHEY, CDR2 SMNVEV (reference sequence). Trimming at V came to 5 bases and at J to 0 bases, leaving 3 bases not matched to a gene. The CDR3 DNA is TGTGCCAGCAGTCTTGACAGGGACCAAGAGACCCAGTACTTC. It yields the protein CASSLDRDQETQYF.

The genes are TRBV29-1 and TRBJ2-5; 9 bases map to TRBD1. V trimming: 2 bases; J trimming: 5 bases; junction bases outside the gene matches: 9. Germline V lookup: CDR1 SQVTM, CDR2 ANQGSEA. CDR3 size: 15 residues. CDR3: CSVEWGTGYKETQYF. CDR3 in DNA: TGCAGCGTTGAATGGGGGACAGGGTATAAGGAGACCCAGTACTTC. Full variable domain (outside the CDR3, taken from reference TRBV29-1 and TRBJ2-5): SAVISQKPSRDICQRGTSLTIQCQVDSQVTMMFWYRQQPGQSLTLIATANQGSEATYESGFVIDKFPISRPNLTFSTLTVSNMSPEDSSIYLCSVEWGTGYKETQYFGPGTRLLVL.

CDR3 bases: TGTGCCTGGTGGCAGGGGGCTCTGTACGAGCAGTACTTC. It codes for CAWWQGALYEQYF. The chain is built from TRBV30 and TRBJ2-5; 8 bases align to TRBD1. The end of the DNA is better explained by TRBJ2-7, so the J call may be wrong. CDR1 and CDR2 from the germline V gene are GTSNPN and SVGIG (reference sequence). The CDR3 spans 13 residues.

In its sample, this clone was seen once. V and J are TRBV7-9 and TRBJ1-2; D not resolved. The V gene's germline CDR1 is SEHNR and CDR2 FQNEAQ (reference sequence). There are 16 residues in the CDR3. Trimming took 6 bases from V and 4 from J, leaving 21 bases between them. This CDR3 reads CASRSPYGRMTYGYTF. In DNA form, the CDR3 reads TGTGCCAGCAGATCACCCTACGGCAGGATGACCTATGGCTACACCTTC.

The gene calls are TRBV5-1 and TRBJ1-3; 8 nucleotides match TRBD1. Germline V gene sequence: CDR1 SGHRS, CDR2 YFSETQ. The CDR3 loop spans 16 amino acids. The J segment lost 2 bases and the V segment lost 4 bases, leaving 8 bases of the junction unmatched. CDR3 sequence (DNA): TGCGCCAGCAGCCGGACCTCACAGGGGGCTGGAAACACCATATATTTT. Translation gives CASSRTSQGAGNTIYF. Filled out from reference TRBV5-1 and TRBJ1-3, the complete variable domain reads KAGVTQTPRYLIKTRGQQVTLSCSPISGHRSVSWYQQTPGQGLQFLFEYFSETQRNKGNFPGRFSGRQFSNSRSEMNVSTLELGDSALYLCASSRTSQGAGNTIYFGEGSWLTVV.

CDR3 coding DNA: TGTGCCAGCAGCCGAGGACACGGCGTAGCGCAGTATTTT. The encoded protein is CASSRGHGVAQYF. The chain combines TRBV7-2 with TRBJ2-3; perhaps TRBD1 as D (5 bases). The CDR3 is made up of 13 amino acids. Germline CDR1 reads SGHTA; CDR2 reads FQGNSA. Deletions cut 5 bases from V and 10 bases from J, with 16 bases between. The full variable domain, completed using reference TRBV7-2 and TRBJ2-3, is GAGVSQSPSNKVTEKGKDVELRCDPISGHTALYWYRQSLGQGLEFLIYFQGNSAPDKSGLPSDRFSAERTGGSVSTLTIQRTQQEDSAVYLCASSRGHGVAQYFGPGTRLTVL.

J is TRBJ1-4 and V is TRBV18; D ambiguous. The CDR3 is 15 residues long. V shed 0 bases and J shed 0 bases, with 5 bases lying between them. Per germline, CDR1 KGHSH and CDR2 LQKENI. The CDR3 here is CASSPPATTNEKLFF. In DNA form, the CDR3 reads TGTGCCAGCTCACCACCGGCAACAACTAATGAAAAACTGTTTTTT.

V usage is TRBV19 and J usage is TRBJ1-5; TRBD1 is a possible D gene (5 bases). Deletions cut 4 bases from V and 3 bases from J, with 10 bases between. This CDR3 is 14 amino acids long. Germline CDR1 LNHDA, CDR2 SQIVND (reference sequence). The CDR3 coding sequence is TGTGCCAGTAGTACCCGACAGAACAATCAGCCCCAGCATTTT. As protein: CASSTRQNNQPQHF.

The chain links TRBV6-1 to TRBJ1-3, with no clear D. The CDR3 is 15 amino acids. Trimming took 0 bases from V and 1 from J, leaving 7 bases between them. Germline lookup yields CDR1 MNHNS and CDR2 SASEGT. The CDR3 is CASSEAPGSGNTIYF. The CDR3 DNA follows: TGTGCCAGCAGTGAAGCCCCGGGATCTGGAAACACCATATATTTT.

This clone has a single count. The CDR3, as DNA: TGTGCCAGTAGTATGGGAGGCCCGAGGGTCACCCCAATCTATGGCTACACCTTC. It specifies CASSMGGPRVTPIYGYTF. This chain connects TRBV19 to TRBJ1-2; D remains unclear. V lost 3 bases, J lost 4 bases, and 24 bases lay in between. The germline CDR1 and CDR2 sequences are LNHDA and SQIVND (reference sequence). The CDR3 runs 18 residues.

The V gene is TRBV7-8, the J gene TRBJ2-1, with 10 bases matching TRBD2. Trimming at V came to 1 base and at J to 15 bases, leaving 6 bases not matched to a gene. From germline, CDR1 is SGHVS and CDR2 FQNEAQ. The CDR3 totals 13 residues. CDR3 in DNA: TGTGCCAGCAGCTTAGGGGGAGCGGGGGGGCGGTTCTTC. Translating it yields CASSLGGAGGRFF.

V gene TRBV7-6 combines with J gene TRBJ2-3, with a tentative D call TRBD2 (6 bases). CDR3 length equals 15 residues. In germline, CDR1 is SGHVS, CDR2 FNYEAQ. Trimming left V 5 bases short and J 3 bases short, with 15 bases between. The CDR3 bases are TGTGCCAGCAGCCTGTCGGGGAGGAGAACAGATACGCAGTATTTT. Translating gives CASSLSGRRTDTQYF. Combining the CDR3 with reference TRBV7-6 and TRBJ2-3 gives the whole variable domain GAGVSQSPRYKVTKRGQDVALRCDPISGHVSLYWYRQALGQGPEFLTYFNYEAQQDKSGLPNDRFSAERPEGSISTLTIQRTEQRDSAMYRCASSLSGRRTDTQYFGPGTRLTVL.

This clone was counted a single time. V usage is TRBV14 and J usage is TRBJ1-2, with 8 nucleotides matching TRBD1. Germline trimming cut 4 bases from V and 10 bases from J; bases unmatched to any gene: 14. Germline V gene lookup returns CDR1 SGHDN and CDR2 FVKESK. The CDR3 has 15 residues. CDR3 sequence (DNA): TGTGCCAGCAGCCTACCTGGGCACGGGACAGGCGACTACACCTTC. As protein: CASSLPGHGTGDYTF.

The V call is TRBV5-5, the J call TRBJ1-6; 7 bases are shared with TRBD1. Trimming cost V 2 bases and J 10 bases; bases outside gene matches: 6. This CDR3 region has 14 residues. Germline assignment: CDR1 SGHKS and CDR2 YYEKEE (reference sequence). The DNA for the CDR3 is TGTGCCAGCAGCTTACCGGGACAGAGCTCACCCCTCCACTTT. This gives the protein CASSLPGQSSPLHF.

As DNA, the CDR3 is TGCGCCAGCAGCCAAGGGGACAGGGGGACAGAGACCCAGTACTTC. It codes for CASSQGDRGTETQYF. The chain recombines TRBV4-3 with TRBJ2-5, with 11 nucleotides matching TRBD1. The CDR3 loop spans 15 amino acids. The V and J ends lost 1 base and 4 bases, in that order; junction bases with no gene match: 2. Germline CDR1 LGHNA, CDR2 YSLEER.

This clone was counted a single time. The DNA for the CDR3 is TGTGCCAGCAGTTGGGAGACCAGGGGGCAAGGAAACACCATATATTTT. This encodes CASSWETRGQGNTIYF. The rearrangement uses TRBV6-6 and TRBJ1-3; TRBD1 aligns across 8 bases. The V segment lost 4 bases and the J segment 4 bases; nucleotides outside the gene matches: 9. This CDR3 has 16 amino acids. CDR1 is MNHNY, CDR2 SVGAGI, per germline (reference sequence).

V gene TRBV7-2 combines with J gene TRBJ2-3, with 7 bases identical to TRBD1. The V gene end was trimmed by 5 bases and the J gene end by 0 bases; junction bases not matched to a gene: 5. The CDR3 sequence is 15 residues long. CDR1 and CDR2 from the germline V gene are SGHTA and FQGNSA. The CDR3: CASSADRLSTDTQYF. CDR3 nucleotides: TGTGCCAGCAGCGCGGACAGGTTGAGCACAGATACGCAGTATTTT.

V usage is TRBV7-2 and J usage is TRBJ1-1, with 7 nucleotides matching TRBD1. J lost 4 bases, V lost 6 bases, and 11 bases had no gene match. The CDR3 runs to 15 residues. CDR1 and CDR2 (germline): SGHTA, FQGNSA. The CDR3 nucleotides read TGTGCCAGCAGGGGGGCCGCCAGGGGGACCACTGAAGCTTTCTTT. Translation gives CASRGAARGTTEAFF.

The J gene is TRBJ1-1, the V gene TRBV4-2, with TRBD1 identical over 11 bases. This CDR3 has 15 residues. The V and J ends lost 2 bases and 4 bases, in that order; junction bases with no gene match: 3. Germline V gene data show CDR1 as LGHNA and CDR2 as YNFKEQ. This chain's CDR3 is CASSQMGTGGTEAFF. In nucleotides, the CDR3 is TGTGCCAGCAGCCAAATGGGGACAGGGGGCACTGAAGCTTTCTTT.

The chain has TRBV5-1 and TRBJ1-2, with TRBD1 identical over 7 bases. The CDR3 is 14 residues long. The germline V gene has CDR1 SGHRS and CDR2 YFSETQ. The J segment lost 4 bases and the V segment lost 4 bases, leaving 7 bases of the junction unmatched. The CDR3 DNA follows: TGCGCCAGCAGCCCTGACAGGGTGGGCTATGGCTACACCTTC. It encodes CASSPDRVGYGYTF.

The V and J genes are TRBV19 and TRBJ1-1; D might be TRBD1 (5 bases). V shed 3 bases and J shed 4 bases, with 21 bases lying between them. Germline CDR1 and CDR2: LNHDA and SQIVND (reference sequence). This CDR3 has 17 amino acids. CDR3 sequence reads: CASSISGGTTILTEAFF. CDR3 in DNA: TGTGCCAGTAGTATTTCTGGGGGGACTACGATTCTCACTGAAGCTTTCTTT. Full variable domain (missing parts from reference TRBV19 and TRBJ1-1): DGGITQSPKYLFRKEGQNVTLSCEQNLNHDAMYWYRQDPGQGLRLIYYSQIVNDFQKGDIAEGYSVSREKKESFPLTVTSAQKNPTAFYLCASSISGGTTILTEAFFGQGTRLTVV.